The 4 T cell receptor beta chains listed next were all sequenced from one sample in a study of T-cell memory formation after mild COVID-19 (dated by TCRdb to the early 2020s). The library relied on 5' RACE. The sample was run on an Illumina NovaSeq 6000. The raw public data were reprocessed by TCRdb itself: fastp quality trimming at Q25, MiXCR clonotype calling, in-frame beta chains only. For every CDR3 protein sequence, its rows merge into one entry that carries the most common genes and DNA. In this sample the table shows 530,000 or so distinct CDR3 sequences, approximately 15% of which occur a single time. The ten largest clones represent approximately 8.1% of the sample. The specimen was PBMCs or a T cell subset sorted from them (not recorded which). These receptors came from an adult woman who had mild COVID-19 (a few samples of this study predate the infection). The sample titles of this study are shuffled in the database, so cell type and time point are left out; the donor was told from shared clones.

This chain links TRBV11-2 with TRBJ1-3; no firm D call. The CDR3 runs to 17 residues. V lost 3 bases and J 0 bases, leaving 15 bases between the germline ends. The germline V gene encodes CDR1 SGHAT and CDR2 FQNNGV. Here the CDR3 reads CASSLALEVRSGNTIYF. CDR3 sequence (DNA): TGTGCCAGCAGCTTGGCTCTCGAAGTCCGCTCTGGAAACACCATATATTTT.

In this sample, this clonotype turned up a few times. The chain carries TRBV24-1 and TRBJ1-5, with D possibly being TRBD1 (5 bases). The CDR3 runs to 14 residues. The V and J ends lost 2 bases and 5 bases respectively, with 9 bases between them. Per the germline V gene, CDR1 is KGHDR and CDR2 is SFDVKD. The CDR3 nucleotides are TGTGCCACCAGTGATTCCCGGGGGGATCAGCCCCAGCATTTT. Protein: CATSDSRGDQPQHF.

This clonotype was recorded at least ten times. The rearrangement uses TRBV6-5 and TRBJ2-1, with 8 bases matching TRBD1. V shed 5 bases, J shed 9 bases, and the junction held 6 bases outside the gene matches. The CDR3 spans 13 residues. The germline V gene encodes CDR1 MNHEY and CDR2 SVGAGI. CDR3 in amino acids: CASSRYRGSEQFF. CDR3 sequence (DNA): TGTGCCAGCAGTCGGTACAGGGGGTCTGAGCAGTTCTTC.

At least ten counts were recorded for this clonotype. The rearrangement uses TRBV7-3 and TRBJ2-7; 8 bases line up with TRBD1. The CDR3 consists of 14 residues. The junction had 7 bases not matched to a gene; V was cut back by 4 bases and J by 5 bases. The germline gives CDR1 SGHTA, CDR2 FQGTGA. The CDR3 loop reads CASSSSGTGDEQYF. The CDR3 DNA reads as TGTGCCAGCAGCTCATCCGGGACAGGTGACGAGCAGTACTTC.